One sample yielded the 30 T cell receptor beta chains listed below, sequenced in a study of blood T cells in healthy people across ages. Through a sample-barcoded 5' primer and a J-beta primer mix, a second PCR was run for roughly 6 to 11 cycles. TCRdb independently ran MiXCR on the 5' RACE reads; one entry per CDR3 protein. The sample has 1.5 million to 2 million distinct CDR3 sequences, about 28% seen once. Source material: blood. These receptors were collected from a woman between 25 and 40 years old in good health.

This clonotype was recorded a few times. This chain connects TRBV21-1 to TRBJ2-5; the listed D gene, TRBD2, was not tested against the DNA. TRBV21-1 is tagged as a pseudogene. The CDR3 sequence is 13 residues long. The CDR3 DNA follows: TGTGCCAGCAGCAAAGATAGGACTGAGACCCAGTACTTC. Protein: CASSKDRTETQYF.

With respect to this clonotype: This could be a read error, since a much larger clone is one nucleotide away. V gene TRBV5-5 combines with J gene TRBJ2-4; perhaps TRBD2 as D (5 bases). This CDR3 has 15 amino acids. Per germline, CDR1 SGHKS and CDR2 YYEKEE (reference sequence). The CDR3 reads CTSSLAVLGEGIQYF. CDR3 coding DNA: TGTACCAGCAGCTTGGCCGTACTAGGAGAGGGCATTCAGTACTTC.

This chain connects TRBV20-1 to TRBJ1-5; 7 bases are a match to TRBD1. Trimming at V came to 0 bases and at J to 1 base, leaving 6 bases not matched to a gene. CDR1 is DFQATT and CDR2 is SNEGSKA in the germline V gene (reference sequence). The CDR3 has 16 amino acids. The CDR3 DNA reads TGCAGTGCTAGAGACGGACAGGCACGAAGCAATCAGCCCCAGCATTTT. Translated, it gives CSARDGQARSNQPQHF.

CDR3 protein: CASSPTISSFNEQYF. Here the CDR3 DNA reads TGTGCCAGCTCACCGACAATCAGCTCCTTCAATGAGCAGTACTTC. V gene TRBV18 combines with J gene TRBJ2-4; D remains unclear. CDR1 KGHSH and CDR2 LQKENI come from the germline V gene. The CDR3 has 15 amino acids. The ends were cut back, 3 bases at V and 13 bases at J, with 22 bases in the middle.

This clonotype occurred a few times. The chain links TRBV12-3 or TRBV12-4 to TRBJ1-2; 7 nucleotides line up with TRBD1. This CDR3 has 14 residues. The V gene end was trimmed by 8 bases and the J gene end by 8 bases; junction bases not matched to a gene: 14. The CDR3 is CASATGARTEGYTF. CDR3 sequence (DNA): TGTGCCAGCGCAACAGGGGCAAGGACTGAAGGCTACACCTTC.

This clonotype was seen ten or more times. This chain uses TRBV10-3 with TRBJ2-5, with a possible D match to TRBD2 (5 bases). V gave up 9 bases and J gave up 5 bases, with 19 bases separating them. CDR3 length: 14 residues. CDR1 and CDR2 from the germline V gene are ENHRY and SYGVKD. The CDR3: CAINALDSPETQYF. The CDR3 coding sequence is TGTGCCATAAACGCCTTGGACTCCCCGGAGACCCAGTACTTC.

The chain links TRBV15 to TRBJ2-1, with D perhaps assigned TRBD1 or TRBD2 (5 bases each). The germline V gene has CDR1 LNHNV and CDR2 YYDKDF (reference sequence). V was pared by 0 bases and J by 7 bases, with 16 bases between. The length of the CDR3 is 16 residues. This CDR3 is CATSRDGPGPRNEQFF. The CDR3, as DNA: TGTGCCACCAGCAGAGATGGCCCGGGACCTCGAAATGAGCAGTTCTTC.

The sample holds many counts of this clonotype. The CDR3 loop reads CASSTSGGASDTQYF. CDR3 nucleotides: TGTGCCAGCTCGACTAGCGGGGGGGCGAGTGATACGCAGTATTTT. The gene calls are TRBV9 and TRBJ2-3; TRBD2 agrees at 14 bases. The V and J ends lost 7 bases and 6 bases, in that order; junction bases with no gene match: 7. CDR1 is SGDLS and CDR2 is YYNGEE in the germline V gene. The CDR3 runs 15 residues.

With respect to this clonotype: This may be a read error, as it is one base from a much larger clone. CDR3 residues: CSVEEWDCNEQFF. DNA of the CDR3: TGCAGCGTTGAAGAATGGGATTGCAATGAGCAGTTCTTC. V usage is TRBV29-1 and J usage is TRBJ2-1; D gene ambiguous. This CDR3 contains 13 residues. V lost 0 bases to trimming and J lost 6 bases, with 9 bases between them. The germline CDR1 and CDR2 sequences are SQVTM and ANQGSEA.

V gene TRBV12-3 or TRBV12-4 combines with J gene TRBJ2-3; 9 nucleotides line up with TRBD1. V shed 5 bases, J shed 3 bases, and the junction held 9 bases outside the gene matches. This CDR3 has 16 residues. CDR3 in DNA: TGTGCCAGCAGTCACTGGACAGGGGTTGTGACAGATACGCAGTATTTT. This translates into CASSHWTGVVTDTQYF.

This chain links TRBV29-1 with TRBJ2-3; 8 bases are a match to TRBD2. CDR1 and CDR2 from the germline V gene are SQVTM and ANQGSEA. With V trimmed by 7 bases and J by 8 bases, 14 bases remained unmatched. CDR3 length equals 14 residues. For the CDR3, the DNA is TGCAGCGCTACGGTTAGCGGGGCGGTTGGTACGCAGTATTTT. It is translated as CSATVSGAVGTQYF.

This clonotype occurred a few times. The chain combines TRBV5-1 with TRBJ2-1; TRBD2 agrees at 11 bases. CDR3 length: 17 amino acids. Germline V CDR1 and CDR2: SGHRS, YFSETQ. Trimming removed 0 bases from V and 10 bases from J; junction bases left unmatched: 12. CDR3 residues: CASSLDQRLAGGREQFF. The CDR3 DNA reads TGCGCCAGCAGCTTGGACCAACGGCTAGCGGGGGGTAGGGAGCAGTTCTTC.

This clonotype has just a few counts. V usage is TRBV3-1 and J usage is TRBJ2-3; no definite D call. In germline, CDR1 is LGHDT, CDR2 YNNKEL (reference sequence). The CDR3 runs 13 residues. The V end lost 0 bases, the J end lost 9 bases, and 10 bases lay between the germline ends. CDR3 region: CASSQESEFTQYF. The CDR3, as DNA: TGTGCCAGCAGCCAAGAGTCAGAGTTCACGCAGTATTTT.

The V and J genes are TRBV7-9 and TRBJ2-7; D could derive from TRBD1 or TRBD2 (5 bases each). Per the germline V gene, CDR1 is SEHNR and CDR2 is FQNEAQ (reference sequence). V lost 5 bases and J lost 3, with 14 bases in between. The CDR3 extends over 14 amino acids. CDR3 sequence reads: CASSRGGGDYEQYF. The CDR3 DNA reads TGTGCCAGCAGCCGGGGTGGGGGAGACTACGAGCAGTACTTC.

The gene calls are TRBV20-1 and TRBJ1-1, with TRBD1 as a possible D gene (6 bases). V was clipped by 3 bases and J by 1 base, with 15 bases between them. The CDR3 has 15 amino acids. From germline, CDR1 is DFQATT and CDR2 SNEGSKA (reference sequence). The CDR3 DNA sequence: TGCAGTGCTAGGGCTATACAGGGTTCGAACACTGAAGCTTTCTTT. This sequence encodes CSARAIQGSNTEAFF.

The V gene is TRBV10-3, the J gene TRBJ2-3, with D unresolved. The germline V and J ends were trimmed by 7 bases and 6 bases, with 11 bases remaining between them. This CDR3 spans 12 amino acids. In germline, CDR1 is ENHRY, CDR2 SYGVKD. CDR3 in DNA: TGTGCCATCAAGGGAACGTCGGATACGCAGTATTTT. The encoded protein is CAIKGTSDTQYF.

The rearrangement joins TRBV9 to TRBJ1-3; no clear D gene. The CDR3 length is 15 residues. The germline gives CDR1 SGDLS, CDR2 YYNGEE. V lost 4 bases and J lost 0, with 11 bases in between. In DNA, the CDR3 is TGTGCCAGCAGCCCCAAGGATCTCTCTGGAAACACCATATATTTT. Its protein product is CASSPKDLSGNTIYF.

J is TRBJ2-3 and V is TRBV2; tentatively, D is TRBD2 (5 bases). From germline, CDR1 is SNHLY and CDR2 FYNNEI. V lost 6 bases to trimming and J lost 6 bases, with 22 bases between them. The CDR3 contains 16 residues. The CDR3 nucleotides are TGTGCCAGCAGGCGGGTAGGGCAGGACTCGCGGGATACGCAGTATTTT. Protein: CASRRVGQDSRDTQYF. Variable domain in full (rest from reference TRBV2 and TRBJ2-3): EPEVTQTPSHQVTQMGQEVILRCVPISNHLYFYWYRQILGQKVEFLVSFYNNEISEKSEIFDDQFSVERPDGSNFTLKIRSTKLEDSAMYFCASRRVGQDSRDTQYFGPGTRLTVL.

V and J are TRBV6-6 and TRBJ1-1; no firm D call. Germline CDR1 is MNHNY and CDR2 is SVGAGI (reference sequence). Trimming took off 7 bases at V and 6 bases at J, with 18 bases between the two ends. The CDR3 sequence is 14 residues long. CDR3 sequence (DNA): TGTGCCAGCACCTGGAGCGCAGGAATACCTGAAGCTTTCTTT. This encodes CASTWSAGIPEAFF.

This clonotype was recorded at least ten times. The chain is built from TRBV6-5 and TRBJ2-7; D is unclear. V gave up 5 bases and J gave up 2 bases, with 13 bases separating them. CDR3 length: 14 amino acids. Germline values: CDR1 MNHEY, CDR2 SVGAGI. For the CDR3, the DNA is TGTGCCAGCAGTCGGACCCTCAGGCCCTACGAGCAGTACTTC. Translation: CASSRTLRPYEQYF.

The CDR3 here is CASSPGTSGAGELFF. CDR3 in DNA: TGTGCCAGCAGTCCTGGGACTAGCGGGGCCGGGGAGCTGTTTTTT. The chain carries TRBV12-3 or TRBV12-4 and TRBJ2-2; 13 nucleotides line up with TRBD2. CDR3 size: 15 residues. With V trimmed by 5 bases and J by 6 bases, 3 bases remained unmatched.

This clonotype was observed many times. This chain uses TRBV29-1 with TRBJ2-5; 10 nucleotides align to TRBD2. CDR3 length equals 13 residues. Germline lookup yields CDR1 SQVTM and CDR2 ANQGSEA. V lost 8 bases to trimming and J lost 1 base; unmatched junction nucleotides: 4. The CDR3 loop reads CSLSGGPQETQYF. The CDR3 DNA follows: TGCAGCCTTAGCGGGGGGCCCCAAGAGACCCAGTACTTC.

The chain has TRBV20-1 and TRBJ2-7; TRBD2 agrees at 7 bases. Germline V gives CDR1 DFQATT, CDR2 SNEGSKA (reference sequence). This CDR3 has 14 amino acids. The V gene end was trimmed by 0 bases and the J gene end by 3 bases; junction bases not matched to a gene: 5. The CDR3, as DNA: TGCAGTGCTAGAGATATAAGGGAGGGCTACGAGCAGTACTTC. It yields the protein CSARDIREGYEQYF.

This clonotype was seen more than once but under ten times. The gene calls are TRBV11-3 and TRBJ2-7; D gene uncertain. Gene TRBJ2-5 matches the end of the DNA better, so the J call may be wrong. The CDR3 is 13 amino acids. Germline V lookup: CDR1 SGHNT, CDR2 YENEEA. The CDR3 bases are TGTGCCAGCAGCCTAAGGATGGAGGAGACCCAGTACTTC. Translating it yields CASSLRMEETQYF.

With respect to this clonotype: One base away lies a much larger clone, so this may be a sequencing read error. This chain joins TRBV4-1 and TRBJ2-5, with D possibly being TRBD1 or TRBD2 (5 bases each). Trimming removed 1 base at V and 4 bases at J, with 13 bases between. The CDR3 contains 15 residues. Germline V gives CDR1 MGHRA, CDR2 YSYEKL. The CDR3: CASSQGGRDGETQYF. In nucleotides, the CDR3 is TGCGCCAGCAGCCAAGGGGGCAGGGACGGAGAGACCCAGTACTTC.

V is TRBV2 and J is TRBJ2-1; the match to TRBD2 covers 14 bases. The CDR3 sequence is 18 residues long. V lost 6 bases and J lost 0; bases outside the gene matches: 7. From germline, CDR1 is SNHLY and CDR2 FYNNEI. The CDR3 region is CASSPTSGRGGSYNEQFF. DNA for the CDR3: TGTGCCAGCAGCCCGACTAGCGGGAGGGGGGGCTCCTACAATGAGCAGTTCTTC.

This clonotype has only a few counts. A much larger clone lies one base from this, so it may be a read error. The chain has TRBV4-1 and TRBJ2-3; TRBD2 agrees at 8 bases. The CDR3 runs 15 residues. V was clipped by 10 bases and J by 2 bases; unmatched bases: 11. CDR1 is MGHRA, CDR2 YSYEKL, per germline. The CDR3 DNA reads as TGCGCCAACTCCCAACTAGCGGAGACCACAGATACGCAGTATTTT. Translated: CANSQLAETTDTQYF.

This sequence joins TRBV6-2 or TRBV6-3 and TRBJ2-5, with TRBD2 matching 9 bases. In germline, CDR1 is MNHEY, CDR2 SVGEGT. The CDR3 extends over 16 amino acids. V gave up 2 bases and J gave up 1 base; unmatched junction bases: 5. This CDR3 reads CASSYGLAGFQETQYF. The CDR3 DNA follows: TGTGCCAGCAGTTACGGGCTAGCGGGGTTCCAAGAGACCCAGTACTTC.

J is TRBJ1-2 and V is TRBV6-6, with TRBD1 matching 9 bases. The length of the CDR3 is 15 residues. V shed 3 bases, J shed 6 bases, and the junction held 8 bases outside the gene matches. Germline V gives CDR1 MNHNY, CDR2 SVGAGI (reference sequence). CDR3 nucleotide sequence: TGTGCCAGCAGTTATTCCGGACAGGGGATCAATGGCTACACCTTC. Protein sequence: CASSYSGQGINGYTF.

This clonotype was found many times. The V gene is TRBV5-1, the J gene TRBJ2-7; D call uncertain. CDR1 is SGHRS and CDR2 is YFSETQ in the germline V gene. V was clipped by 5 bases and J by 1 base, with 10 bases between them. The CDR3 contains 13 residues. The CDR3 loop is CASRFDSSYEQYF. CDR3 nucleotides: TGCGCCAGCAGGTTTGACTCTTCCTACGAGCAGTACTTC.